One sample yielded the 32 T cell receptor beta chains listed below, sequenced in a study of OX40 agonist ivuxolimab in advanced cancers. Assay used: immunoSEQ multiplex PCR; TCRdb lists only in-frame clones, some missing. The sample shows over 75,000 clones, around 94% of them seen only once. Sample: CD4+ or CD8+ T cells sorted from blood, taken in a trial of the OX40 agonist ivuxolimab. The receptor source for this set is an adult with an advanced solid tumor such as melanoma, head and neck, liver or kidney cancer.

The chain has TRBV14 and TRBJ1-2; TRBD1 matches 7 bases. Germline V gene data show CDR1 as SGHDN and CDR2 as FVKESK. Losses at the gene ends were 2 bases for V and 5 bases for J; bases not matched to a gene: 5. The length of the CDR3 is 14 residues. CDR3 sequence (DNA): TGTGCCAGCAGCCAAACCGGGACAGCATATGGCTACACCTTC. Its protein product is CASSQTGTAYGYTF.

The chain employs TRBV15 and TRBJ2-7, with 8 bases that match TRBD1. This CDR3 spans 16 amino acids. Looked up from germline, CDR1 is LNHNV and CDR2 is YYDKDF (reference sequence). V was clipped by 7 bases and J by 5 bases; unmatched bases: 16. CDR3 residues: CATTQDQGAFRHEQYF. CDR3 sequence (DNA): TGTGCCACCACACAAGACCAGGGGGCGTTTCGCCACGAGCAGTACTTC.

This chain uses TRBV19 with TRBJ2-3; the D is unclear. The germline V gene has CDR1 LNHDA and CDR2 SQIVND (reference sequence). The CDR3 is made up of 12 amino acids. V lost 3 bases and J lost 3, with 4 bases in between. In DNA, the CDR3 is TGTGCCAGTAGTATGGGGACAGATACGCAGTATTTT. It yields the protein CASSMGTDTQYF.

The chain carries TRBV29-1 and TRBJ2-5; 11 nucleotides match TRBD2. CDR1 is SQVTM, CDR2 ANQGSEA, per germline. This CDR3 is built from 15 residues. Trimming cost V 6 bases and J 1 base; bases outside gene matches: 7. CDR3 sequence (DNA): TGCAGCGTCCTCACTAGCGGGGGCGTCCAAGAGACCCAGTACTTC. Amino acids: CSVLTSGGVQETQYF.

The table lists this clone with a count of one. This sequence joins TRBV10-2 and TRBJ2-7, with D perhaps given as TRBD1 or TRBD2 (6 bases each). CDR3 length: 12 amino acids. Trimming removed 6 bases from V and 4 bases from J, with 10 bases in between. CDR1 is WSHSY, CDR2 SAAADI, per germline. The CDR3 DNA follows: TGCGCCAGCAGGGGGGGCGGGTACGAGCAGTACTTC. Its protein is CASRGGGYEQYF.

In its sample, this clone was seen once. The chain couples TRBV9 to TRBJ2-4; D assignment may be TRBD1 or TRBD2 (5 bases each). V shed 4 bases and J shed 0 bases, with 14 bases lying between them. The CDR3 loop spans 16 amino acids. Germline V gene data show CDR1 as SGDLS and CDR2 as YYNGEE. This CDR3 reads CASSPVGDLAKNIQYF. In DNA, the CDR3 is TGTGCCAGCAGCCCAGTGGGGGACCTAGCCAAAAACATTCAGTACTTC.

The chain uses TRBV11-2 and TRBJ2-5; D is ambiguous. Germline V gene lookup returns CDR1 SGHAT and CDR2 FQNNGV. The CDR3 has 15 residues. Deletions cut 4 bases from V and 5 bases from J, with 17 bases between. CDR3 in amino acids: CASSYGPAGKETQYF. The CDR3 DNA reads TGTGCCAGCAGCTATGGACCCGCTGGGAAGGAGACCCAGTACTTC.

The rearrangement uses TRBV27 and TRBJ1-1; possible D gene TRBD1, 6 bases. The CDR3 length is 13 residues. V lost 2 bases, J lost 4 bases, and 8 bases lay in between. CDR1 is MNHEY and CDR2 is SMNVEV in the germline V gene (reference sequence). In nucleotides, the CDR3 is TGTGCCAGCAGTTTAGGGGGCCTCACTGAAGCTTTCTTT. Protein product: CASSLGGLTEAFF.

J is TRBJ2-1 and V is TRBV5-3; tentative D call: TRBD1 (6 bases). TRBV5-3 is an open reading frame whose function is uncertain. Deletions cut 4 bases from V and 7 bases from J, with 18 bases between. This CDR3 region has 15 residues. CDR3 protein: CARSPIGRQGNEQFF. The CDR3 bases are TGTGCCAGAAGCCCGATAGGTCGCCAGGGGAATGAGCAGTTCTTC.

V and J are TRBV11-2 and TRBJ2-3; 10 bases align to TRBD2. Germline V gene sequence: CDR1 SGHAT, CDR2 FQNNGV. The length of the CDR3 is 16 residues. Losses at the gene ends were 1 base for V and 7 bases for J; bases not matched to a gene: 8. The CDR3 DNA sequence: TGTGCCAGCAGCTTAGGGCCTAGCGGGAGTTCGAATACGCAGTATTTT. Amino acids: CASSLGPSGSSNTQYF.

This chain links TRBV27 with TRBJ2-1; weak D call: TRBD2 (5 bases). Per germline, CDR1 MNHEY and CDR2 SMNVEV (reference sequence). The CDR3 is made up of 13 amino acids. V was trimmed by 5 bases and J by 8 bases, leaving 13 bases between them. The CDR3 region is CASSLYLAHEQFF. For the CDR3, the DNA is TGTGCCAGCAGTCTCTATCTAGCCCATGAGCAGTTCTTC.

The V call is TRBV7-8, the J call TRBJ1-3, with TRBD1 identical over 7 bases. This CDR3 is built from 12 residues. Trimming at V came to 6 bases and at J to 7 bases, leaving 3 bases not matched to a gene. The germline V gene encodes CDR1 SGHVS and CDR2 FQNEAQ. CDR3 sequence: CASSNRGNTIYF. In nucleotides, the CDR3 is TGTGCCAGCAGTAACAGGGGCAACACCATATATTTT.

The rearrangement joins TRBV19 to TRBJ2-3; 9 bases align to TRBD2. Germline trimming cut 1 base from V and 2 bases from J; bases unmatched to any gene: 7. This CDR3 region has 17 residues. The germline V gene encodes CDR1 LNHDA and CDR2 SQIVND (reference sequence). CDR3 in amino acids: CASSIGAGGLFTDTQYF. Here the CDR3 DNA reads TGTGCCAGTAGTATAGGAGCGGGGGGTTTATTCACAGATACGCAGTATTTT.

The gene calls are TRBV6-6 and TRBJ2-2, with D unclear. With 6 bases removed from V and 2 bases from J, the gap between germline ends came to 7 bases. Germline values: CDR1 MNHNY, CDR2 SVGAGI (reference sequence). This CDR3 has 13 residues. CDR3 in DNA: TGTGCCAGCAGATCCGATAACACCGGGGAGCTGTTTTTT. This encodes CASRSDNTGELFF.

This chain links TRBV12-5 with TRBJ1-3, with D possibly TRBD1 on 6 matching bases. The germline gives CDR1 LGHNT, CDR2 FRNRAP. The CDR3 has 14 residues. Deletions cut 2 bases from V and 6 bases from J, with 11 bases between. CDR3 sequence (DNA): TGTGCTAGTGGTTTGCCCAGGGACACAAACACCATATATTTT. It yields the protein CASGLPRDTNTIYF.

The chain couples TRBV7-8 to TRBJ1-6, with TRBD1 matching 7 bases. The CDR3 spans 15 residues. Looked up from germline, CDR1 is SGHVS and CDR2 is FQNEAQ. Trimming cost V 5 bases and J 9 bases; bases outside gene matches: 10. CDR3 in DNA: TGTGCCAGCAGCCTAACGACAGGGCCATCTTCACCCCTCCACTTT. It encodes CASSLTTGPSSPLHF.

The chain joins TRBV7-8 to TRBJ2-1; TRBD2 is a possible D gene (5 bases). The CDR3 is made up of 13 amino acids. V dropped 3 bases and J dropped 5 bases, with 8 bases sitting between them. Germline loops: CDR1 SGHVS, CDR2 FQNEAQ. For the CDR3, the DNA is TGTGCCAGCAGCTTTGGACTCAACAATGAGCAGTTCTTC. It specifies CASSFGLNNEQFF.

J is TRBJ1-2 and V is TRBV5-1; possible D gene TRBD1, 5 bases. Germline-derived CDR1 and CDR2 are SGHRS and YFSETQ. The CDR3 extends over 14 amino acids. Trimming shortened V by 2 bases and J by 8 bases, and 16 bases separated the two germline ends. The CDR3 DNA is TGCGCCAGCAGCTTCATTCCAGGGAAAGGCGGCTACACCTTC. Translation: CASSFIPGKGGYTF.

Remarks on this clone: The same CDR3 also results from other DNA sequences found in this sample. The chain carries TRBV6-5 and TRBJ2-7, with D perhaps matching TRBD1 or TRBD2 (5 bases each). Germline V CDR1 and CDR2: MNHEY, SVGAGI. The length of the CDR3 is 13 residues. V was clipped by 0 bases and J by 4 bases, with 7 bases between them. The CDR3 spells CASSYSGDYEQYF. DNA for the CDR3: TGTGCCAGCAGTTACTCGGGGGATTACGAGCAGTACTTC.

This chain links TRBV20-1 with TRBJ1-2; no reliable D call. Trimming removed 4 bases at V and 8 bases at J, with 8 bases between. CDR1 and CDR2 (germline): DFQATT, SNEGSKA (reference sequence). This CDR3 is built from 10 residues. CDR3 loop: CSATMDGYTF. CDR3 DNA: TGCAGTGCTACTATGGACGGCTACACCTTC.

V gene TRBV9 combines with J gene TRBJ1-5; D remains ambiguous. Trimming shortened V by 0 bases and J by 3 bases, and 4 bases separated the two germline ends. CDR1 is SGDLS and CDR2 is YYNGEE in the germline V gene. The CDR3 extends over 13 amino acids. CDR3 nucleotide sequence: TGTGCCAGCAGCGTAGCTGACAATCAGCCCCAGCATTTT. Protein: CASSVADNQPQHF.

The chain couples TRBV11-2 to TRBJ2-3, with TRBD2 matching 7 bases. CDR1 SGHAT and CDR2 FQNNGV come from the germline V gene. The CDR3 has 17 residues. The V and J ends lost 0 bases and 4 bases, in that order; junction bases with no gene match: 10. The chain's CDR3 is CASSLDGGAGLADTQYF. Written as DNA, the CDR3 is TGTGCCAGCAGCTTAGATGGGGGAGCGGGATTAGCAGATACGCAGTATTTT.

This rearrangement joins TRBV7-9 to TRBJ2-2, with 7 bases that match TRBD2. The CDR3 consists of 12 residues. Germline assignment: CDR1 SEHNR and CDR2 FQNEAQ (reference sequence). J was trimmed by 6 bases and V by 11 bases; bases with no gene match: 6. The CDR3 protein is CAGLGGAGELFF. The CDR3 DNA reads as TGTGCCGGATTGGGGGGGGCCGGGGAGCTGTTTTTT.

The V gene is TRBV6-6, the J gene TRBJ1-1; no reliable D call. The CDR3 covers 14 residues. The V and J ends lost 2 bases and 8 bases respectively, with 15 bases between them. The germline V gene encodes CDR1 MNHNY and CDR2 SVGAGI (reference sequence). CDR3 sequence reads: CASSYPSQLTEAFF. The CDR3 region has the DNA TGTGCCAGCAGTTACCCCTCCCAACTCACAGAAGCTTTCTTT.

This chain joins TRBV19 and TRBJ2-2, with 7 bases matching TRBD2. The germline V gene has CDR1 LNHDA and CDR2 SQIVND (reference sequence). The CDR3 covers 18 residues. The V segment lost 3 bases and the J segment 1 base; nucleotides outside the gene matches: 11. The CDR3 sequence is CASSMIDRAGMNTGELFF. CDR3 DNA sequence: TGTGCCAGTAGTATGATCGACCGAGCGGGGATGAACACCGGGGAGCTGTTTTTT.

The rearrangement uses TRBV30 and TRBJ1-1, with no clear D. With 5 bases removed from V and 2 bases from J, the gap between germline ends came to 6 bases. Germline V lookup: CDR1 GTSNPN, CDR2 SVGIG (reference sequence). This CDR3 region has 11 residues. The CDR3 nucleotides read TGTGCCTGGGAGGACAACACTGAAGCTTTCTTT. Translated, it gives CAWEDNTEAFF.

This clone was detected once. V and J are TRBV7-7 and TRBJ2-3; 7 bases fit TRBD2. With 5 bases clipped from V and 2 bases from J, the junction kept 13 bases outside the gene matches. This CDR3 has 17 amino acids. The germline V gene has CDR1 SSHAT and CDR2 FNYEAQ (reference sequence). The CDR3 loop reads CASSRLGGAGLTDTQYF. In DNA form, the CDR3 reads TGTGCCAGCAGCCGCCTGGGTGGAGCGGGACTCACAGATACGCAGTATTTT.

The gene calls are TRBV6-1 and TRBJ2-1; no firm D call. The CDR3 is made up of 12 amino acids. Trimming cost V 8 bases and J 15 bases, with 20 bases left between them. Germline CDR1 MNHNS, CDR2 SASEGT. The CDR3 DNA is TGTGCCAGCGGTACTTGGCGGTTAGGTTTGTTCTTC. As protein: CASGTWRLGLFF.

The V and J genes are TRBV6-5 and TRBJ2-1; perhaps TRBD1 as D (5 bases). Germline V gene data show CDR1 as MNHEY and CDR2 as SVGAGI. Trimming cost V 6 bases and J 4 bases, with 16 bases left between them. CDR3 size: 15 residues. Written as DNA, the CDR3 is TGTGCCAGCAGCGCTTCCTGGGGCCCTTACAATGAGCAGTTCTTC. Translated, it gives CASSASWGPYNEQFF.

The chain is built from TRBV5-1 and TRBJ1-6; TRBD1 agrees at 8 bases. The CDR3 consists of 14 residues. In germline, CDR1 is SGHRS, CDR2 YFSETQ. Germline trimming cut 0 bases from V and 11 bases from J; bases unmatched to any gene: 4. In nucleotides, the CDR3 is TGCGCCAGCAGCTTGGCAGGGGGCGTAACACCCCTCCACTTT. This translates into CASSLAGGVTPLHF.

This clone was observed a single time. CDR3 protein: CASSGQGAPNEKLFF. The DNA of the CDR3 is TGCGCCAGCAGTGGACAGGGGGCACCTAATGAAAAACTGTTTTTT. The rearrangement links TRBV5-1 to TRBJ1-4, with TRBD1 matching 11 bases. The CDR3 is 15 amino acids. Germline V gene lookup returns CDR1 SGHRS and CDR2 YFSETQ. The V segment lost 5 bases and the J segment 3 bases; nucleotides outside the gene matches: 3.

This chain connects TRBV6-4 to TRBJ1-3; TRBD1 might be the D (5 bases). The ends were cut back, 6 bases at V and 4 bases at J, with 16 bases in the middle. The CDR3 is made up of 15 amino acids. The V gene's germline CDR1 is MRHNA and CDR2 SNTAGT. CDR3 loop: CASSGLTWDGNTIYF. DNA of the CDR3: TGTGCCAGCAGCGGCCTCACATGGGACGGAAACACCATATATTTT.